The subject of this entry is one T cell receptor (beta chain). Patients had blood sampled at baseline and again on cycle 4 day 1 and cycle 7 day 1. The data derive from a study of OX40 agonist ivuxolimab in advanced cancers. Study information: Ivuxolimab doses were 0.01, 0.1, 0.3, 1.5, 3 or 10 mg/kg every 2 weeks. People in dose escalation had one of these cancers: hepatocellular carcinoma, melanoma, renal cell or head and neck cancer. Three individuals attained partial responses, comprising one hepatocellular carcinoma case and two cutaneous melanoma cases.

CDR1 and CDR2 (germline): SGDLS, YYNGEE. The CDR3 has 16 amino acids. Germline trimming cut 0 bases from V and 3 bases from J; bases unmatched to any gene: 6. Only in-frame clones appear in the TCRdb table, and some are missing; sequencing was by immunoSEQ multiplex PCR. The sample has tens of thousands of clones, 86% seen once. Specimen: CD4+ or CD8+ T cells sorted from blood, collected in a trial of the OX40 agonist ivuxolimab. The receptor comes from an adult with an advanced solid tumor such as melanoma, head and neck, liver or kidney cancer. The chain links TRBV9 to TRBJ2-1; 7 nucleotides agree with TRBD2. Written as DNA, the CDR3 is TGTGCCAGCAGCGTAGATCGGGGAGGGCTCTACAATGAGCAGTTCTTC. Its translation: CASSVDRGGLYNEQFF.